This is a list of T cell receptor beta chains from one sample in a study of identical twins. Using its own MiXCR run on the 5' RACE reads, TCRdb lists one record per CDR3 protein. The data hold about 1.7 million distinct CDR3 sequences, with about 32% observed a single time. The sequenced sample was cord blood. These receptors all stem from a newborn girl in good health. CDR3s include the opening cysteine and the closing phenylalanine or tryptophan. D genes are given only for firm matches. The size entry is marked missing in some rows and otherwise reads once, few, many or a size class.

D: -; size: -; V: TRBV28; J: TRBJ2-7; CDR3: CASSLCRFSGLVPFPSAFDEQYF; DNA: TGTGCCAGCAGTTTATGCAGGTTTTCGGGGCTAGTCCCCTTTCCGTCCGCTTTTGACGAGCAGTACTTC
D: -; size: -; V: TRBV27; J: TRBJ2-4; CDR3: CASWEAGNIQYF; DNA: TGTGCCAGCTGGGAAGCGGGAAACATTCAGTACTTC
D: TRBD1; size: -; V: TRBV6-2/TRBV6-3; J: TRBJ2-7; CDR3: CASSYSKDRGSYEQYF; DNA: TGTGCCAGCAGTTACTCAAAGGACAGGGGGAGCTACGAGCAGTACTTC
D: -; size: few; V: TRBV11-1; J: TRBJ2-7; CDR3: CASSLAGQKYEQYF; DNA: TGTGCCAGCAGCTTAGCAGGTCAAAAATACGAGCAGTACTTC
D: -; size: -; V: TRBV27; J: TRBJ2-7; CDR3: CASSPPVLGEQYF; DNA: TGTGCCAGCAGTCCCCCAGTGCTTGGCGAGCAGTACTTC
D: -; size: -; V: TRBV12-3/TRBV12-4; J: TRBJ2-7; CDR3: CASSLEGTLSYEQYF; DNA: TGTGCCAGCAGTTTGGAGGGCACGCTCTCCTACGAGCAGTACTTC
D: TRBD1; size: -; V: TRBV27; J: TRBJ1-4; CDR3: CASSLIGQANEKLFF; DNA: TGTGCCAGCAGTTTAATCGGACAGGCGAATGAAAAACTGTTTTTT
D: -; size: -; V: TRBV10-3; J: TRBJ2-1; CDR3: CAISVAVQGGNEQFF; DNA: TGTGCCATCAGTGTGGCTGTCCAGGGCGGCAATGAGCAGTTCTTC
D: TRBD1; size: -; V: TRBV10-1; J: TRBJ1-1; CDR3: CASSARQGGTEAFF; DNA: TGCGCCAGCAGTGCTAGACAGGGAGGCACTGAAGCTTTCTTT
D: TRBD2; size: few; V: TRBV11-3; J: TRBJ2-7; CDR3: CASSLGTNPYEQYF; DNA: TGTGCCAGCAGCTTGGGGACTAACCCTTACGAGCAGTACTTC
D: TRBD1; size: -; V: TRBV5-4; J: TRBJ2-2; CDR3: CASSMDRPTGELFF; DNA: TGTGCCAGCAGCATGGACAGGCCCACCGGGGAGCTGTTTTTT
D: TRBD2; size: -; V: TRBV5-6; J: TRBJ2-7; CDR3: CASSGLAGHYNEQYF; DNA: TGTGCCAGCAGCGGACTAGCGGGACACTACAATGAGCAGTACTTC
D: -; size: -; V: TRBV5-1; J: TRBJ1-1; CDR3: CASSQGPALNTEAFF; DNA: TGCGCCAGCAGCCAAGGACCGGCCTTGAACACTGAAGCTTTCTTT
D: -; size: -; V: TRBV25-1; J: TRBJ2-2; CDR3: CASSAGHLSGELFF; DNA: TGTGCCAGCAGTGCGGGACATTTATCCGGGGAGCTGTTTTTT
D: -; size: few; V: TRBV13; J: TRBJ2-5; CDR3: CASSLTTLAWETQYF; DNA: TGTGCCAGCAGCTTAACTACTCTAGCGTGGGAGACCCAGTACTTC
D: TRBD2; size: -; V: TRBV7-2; J: TRBJ2-7; CDR3: CASSRSRSGDSYNEQYF; DNA: TGTGCCAGCAGTCGTTCAAGAAGCGGGGACTCCTACAATGAGCAGTACTTC
D: -; size: -; V: TRBV5-1; J: TRBJ2-7; CDR3: CASSFEPSPYNEQYF; DNA: TGCGCCAGCAGCTTCGAGCCTTCTCCCTACAATGAGCAGTACTTC
D: TRBD2; size: -; V: TRBV28; J: TRBJ2-5; CDR3: CASSSNRGTSGSKQQYF; DNA: TGTGCCAGCAGTTCGAACCGCGGGACTAGCGGGAGCAAGCAGCAGTACTTC
D: -; size: many; V: TRBV6-2/TRBV6-3; J: TRBJ2-1; CDR3: CASSYRVPYNEQFF; DNA: TGTGCCAGCAGTTACCGGGTCCCCTACAATGAGCAGTTCTTC
D: -; size: once; V: TRBV6-6; J: TRBJ1-2; CDR3: CASSYSRGSHGYTF; DNA: TGTGCCAGCAGTTACTCGAGGGGCAGTCATGGCTACACCTTC
D: -; size: few; V: TRBV5-5; J: TRBJ1-1; CDR3: CASSLFPQNTEAFF; DNA: TGTGCCAGCAGCTTGTTCCCGCAGAACACTGAAGCTTTCTTT
D: -; size: -; V: TRBV20-1; J: TRBJ1-5; CDR3: CSATPGSNQPQHF; DNA: TGCAGTGCTACCCCTGGGAGCAATCAGCCCCAGCATTTT
D: TRBD2; size: many; V: TRBV2; J: TRBJ2-1; CDR3: CASSATSGEYNEQFF; DNA: TGTGCCAGCAGTGCCACTAGCGGGGAATACAATGAGCAGTTCTTC
D: TRBD1; size: -; V: TRBV28; J: TRBJ2-7; CDR3: CASHTGVSYNEQYF; DNA: TGTGCCAGCCACACAGGGGTCTCCTACAATGAGCAGTACTTC
D: -; size: few; V: TRBV12-3/TRBV12-4; J: TRBJ1-1; CDR3: CASTLSAWNTEAFF; DNA: TGTGCCAGCACCCTCTCGGCCTGGAACACTGAAGCTTTCTTT
D: -; size: -; V: TRBV27; J: TRBJ2-6; CDR3: CASSLLSRAGANVLTF; DNA: TGTGCCAGCAGTTTATTAAGTAGGGCTGGGGCCAACGTCCTGACTTTC
D: -; size: -; V: TRBV5-1; J: TRBJ1-1; CDR3: CASSPGTNMNTEAFF; DNA: TGCGCCAGCAGTCCTGGGACCAACATGAACACTGAAGCTTTCTTT
D: TRBD2; size: few; V: TRBV6-1; J: TRBJ2-1; CDR3: CASSEFASGIGNEQFF; DNA: TGTGCCAGCAGTGAATTTGCTAGCGGGATAGGAAATGAGCAGTTCTTC
D: -; size: few; V: TRBV29-1; J: TRBJ1-5; CDR3: CSVGGAGNQPQHF; DNA: TGCAGCGTTGGAGGGGCGGGCAATCAGCCCCAGCATTTT
D: -; size: many; V: TRBV7-2; J: TRBJ2-3; CDR3: CASSLRSGTDTQYF; DNA: TGTGCCAGCAGCTTACGTAGCGGCACAGATACGCAGTATTTT
D: TRBD2; size: few; V: TRBV10-2; J: TRBJ2-3; CDR3: CASRLSGSNTDTQYF; DNA: TGCGCCAGCCGACTTAGCGGGAGCAACACAGATACGCAGTATTTT
D: -; size: few; V: TRBV20-1; J: TRBJ1-4; CDR3: CSAGDRGEANEKLFF; DNA: TGCAGTGCTGGAGATCGAGGGGAGGCTAATGAAAAACTGTTTTTT
D: TRBD2; size: few; V: TRBV12-3/TRBV12-4; J: TRBJ2-1; CDR3: CASSLSGRTFANEQFF; DNA: TGTGCCAGCAGTTTATCCGGGAGGACCTTTGCCAATGAGCAGTTCTTC
D: -; size: -; V: TRBV6-4; J: TRBJ2-1; CDR3: CASSAGWGYNEQFF; DNA: TGTGCCAGCAGTGCAGGGTGGGGGTACAATGAGCAGTTCTTC
D: -; size: -; V: TRBV5-1; J: TRBJ1-1; CDR3: CASRMGRERTEAFF; DNA: TGCGCCAGCAGGATGGGCAGGGAGAGGACTGAAGCTTTCTTT
D: -; size: few; V: TRBV3-1; J: TRBJ2-3; CDR3: CASSQGWGATDTQYF; DNA: TGTGCCAGCAGCCAAGGATGGGGGGCCACAGATACGCAGTATTTT
D: -; size: -; V: TRBV10-3; J: TRBJ1-6; CDR3: CAIRQADNSPPHF; DNA: TGTGCCATCAGGCAGGCGGACAATTCACCCCCCCACTTT
D: -; size: -; V: TRBV4-1; J: TRBJ2-2; CDR3: CASSHLLWQGKPTGELFF; DNA: TGCGCCAGCAGCCACCTGTTGTGGCAGGGGAAGCCCACCGGGGAGCTGTTTTTT
D: TRBD1; size: few; V: TRBV28; J: TRBJ2-1; CDR3: CASSRRTGIDNEQFF; DNA: TGTGCCAGCAGCCGCCGGACAGGGATAGACAATGAGCAGTTCTTC
D: -; size: -; V: TRBV20-1; J: TRBJ2-1; CDR3: CSAGGTYNEQFF; DNA: TGCAGTGCTGGGGGCACATACAATGAGCAGTTCTTC
D: -; size: -; V: TRBV20-1; J: TRBJ1-2; CDR3: CSASRGGSFGYTF; DNA: TGCAGTGCTAGCCGGGGGGGCTCGTTTGGCTACACCTTC
D: TRBD2; size: -; V: TRBV7-2; J: TRBJ2-3; CDR3: CASSFGTSGGGGTQYF; DNA: TGTGCCAGCAGCTTTGGGACTAGCGGGGGAGGAGGTACGCAGTATTTT
D: -; size: many; V: TRBV9; J: TRBJ2-1; CDR3: CASSAGIGVYNEQFF; DNA: TGTGCCAGCAGCGCCGGTATTGGGGTCTACAATGAGCAGTTCTTC
D: TRBD1; size: -; V: TRBV20-1; J: TRBJ2-7; CDR3: CSASRTGSPYEQYF; DNA: TGCAGTGCTAGCAGGACAGGGAGTCCCTACGAGCAGTACTTC
D: -; size: few; V: TRBV4-1; J: TRBJ2-6; CDR3: CASSQDRASGANVLTF; DNA: TGCGCCAGCAGCCAAGATCGGGCCTCTGGGGCCAACGTCCTGACTTTC
D: -; size: -; V: TRBV28; J: TRBJ1-2; CDR3: CASSFRQRGGYTF; DNA: TGTGCCAGCAGTTTCAGGCAGAGGGGGGGCTACACCTTC
D: -; size: few; V: TRBV13; J: TRBJ2-3; CDR3: CASSLVGAFGGDTQYF; DNA: TGTGCCAGCAGCTTAGTGGGGGCATTCGGGGGAGATACGCAGTATTTT
D: -; size: once; V: TRBV21-1; J: TRBJ1-2; CDR3: CASSSQDRGLGSYGYTF; DNA: TGTGCCAGCAGCTCCCAGGACAGGGGTTTAGGCAGCTATGGCTACACCTTC
D: -; size: -; V: TRBV12-3/TRBV12-4; J: TRBJ1-4; CDR3: CASSPNRQTRGEKLFF; DNA: TGTGCCAGCAGTCCTAATCGACAGACGAGGGGTGAAAAACTGTTTTTT
D: TRBD1; size: few; V: TRBV20-1; J: TRBJ1-4; CDR3: CSARDSGTGEKLFF; DNA: TGCAGTGCTAGAGATAGCGGGACAGGCGAAAAACTGTTTTTT
D: -; size: -; V: TRBV7-2; J: TRBJ2-1; CDR3: CASTDQSGAGTNEQFF; DNA: TGTGCCAGCACAGATCAGTCGGGGGCCGGAACGAATGAGCAGTTCTTC
D: TRBD1; size: -; V: TRBV28; J: TRBJ2-7; CDR3: CASNTDRGTYEQYF; DNA: TGTGCCAGCAACACGGACAGGGGGACCTACGAGCAGTACTTC
D: TRBD2; size: few; V: TRBV9; J: TRBJ2-1; CDR3: CASSVVPFSTSHSYNEQFF; DNA: TGTGCCAGCAGCGTAGTCCCATTCTCGACTAGCCACTCCTACAATGAGCAGTTCTTC
D: -; size: few; V: TRBV5-1; J: TRBJ2-3; CDR3: CASSFGIYSTDTQYF; DNA: TGCGCCAGCAGCTTCGGGATCTACTCTACAGATACGCAGTATTTT
D: -; size: -; V: TRBV7-2; J: TRBJ1-1; CDR3: CASSLERGRTEAFF; DNA: TGTGCCAGCAGCTTAGAACGGGGGCGGACTGAAGCTTTCTTT